This T cell receptor beta chain was profiled in a study of CD8 T cells in Susac syndrome. cDNA came from 0.5 to 1 ug RNA primed by random hexamers. From the immunoSEQ multiplex PCR reads, TCRdb called clonotypes with MiXCR, one entry per CDR3 protein. The table shows about 210,000 distinct CDR3 sequences, with about 94% occurring only once. The CDR3 sequence is 13 residues long. Germline V gives CDR1 SQVTM, CDR2 ANQGSEA. Trimming removed 3 bases at V and 10 bases at J, with 18 bases between. TCR beta sequencing covered blood CD8+ and CD4+ T cells. This rearrangement joins TRBV29-1 to TRBJ1-1, with D maybe TRBD1 (6 bases). Sequences were obtained from CD4+ T cells from PBMCs. This receptor was identified in a human donor with Susac syndrome. The CDR3 loop reads CSVDWQGHERAFF. The CDR3 DNA is TGCAGCGTTGACTGGCAGGGGCATGAGAGAGCTTTCTTT.